A single sample is the source of the 13 T cell receptor beta chains below, sequenced in a study of blood T cell repertoires in COVID-19. TCRdb's copy holds only in-frame clones and misses some; the assay was immunoSEQ multiplex PCR. The sample carries a few hundred thousand clones, around nine tenths recorded once. Material for sequencing was PBMCs or T cells enriched from blood (not recorded which). The receptors originated from a middle-aged woman who had recovered from COVID-19.

This clone was recorded only once. The rearrangement links TRBV5-1 to TRBJ1-4; tentatively, D is TRBD1 (5 bases). With 0 bases removed from V and 0 bases from J, the gap between germline ends came to 15 bases. Germline loops: CDR1 SGHRS, CDR2 YFSETQ. The CDR3 sequence is 18 residues long. The CDR3, as DNA: TGCGCCAGCAGCTTGGGGGGCAGTATGACAGCAACTAATGAAAAACTGTTTTTT. As protein: CASSLGGSMTATNEKLFF.

The chain joins TRBV2 to TRBJ1-2; maybe TRBD1 (6 bases). CDR3 size: 15 residues. V gave up 5 bases and J gave up 0 bases, with 13 bases separating them. Germline CDR1 reads SNHLY; CDR2 reads FYNNEI. The CDR3 spells CASSLDRPSNYGYTF. The CDR3 DNA reads as TGTGCCAGCAGTCTTGACAGGCCTTCTAACTATGGCTACACCTTC.

The chain combines TRBV7-2 with TRBJ2-3; the match to TRBD2 covers 11 bases. Germline V gene lookup returns CDR1 SGHTA and CDR2 FQGNSA. This CDR3 spans 16 amino acids. J lost 2 bases, V lost 6 bases, and 7 bases had no gene match. The CDR3 DNA is TGTGCCAGCAGGAAGGGACTAGCGGCTGACACAGATACGCAGTATTTT. This sequence encodes CASRKGLAADTDTQYF.

Only one count was recorded for this clone. V usage is TRBV11-2 and J usage is TRBJ2-2; 9 bases are shared with TRBD1. The CDR3 consists of 15 residues. The germline V gene has CDR1 SGHAT and CDR2 FQNNGV. The V and J ends lost 6 bases and 0 bases, in that order; junction bases with no gene match: 2. In DNA, the CDR3 is TGTGCCAGCAGTCGGGACAGGGCGAACACCGGGGAGCTGTTTTTT. Translated: CASSRDRANTGELFF. The variable domain in full, completed from reference TRBV11-2 and TRBJ2-2, reads EAGVAQSPRYKIIEKRQSVAFWCNPISGHATLYWYQQILGQGPKLLIQFQNNGVVDDSQLPKDRFSAERLKGVDSTLKIQPAKLEDSAVYLCASSRDRANTGELFFGEGSRLTVL.

The J gene is TRBJ1-6, the V gene TRBV5-1; 7 nucleotides line up with TRBD1. V shed 4 bases and J 7 bases; nucleotides not matched to a gene: 8. Germline-derived CDR1 and CDR2 are SGHRS and YFSETQ. The CDR3 runs to 15 residues. The CDR3 DNA is TGCGCCAGCAGCCAGACAGGGAACGCGAATTCACCCCTCCACTTT. Protein sequence: CASSQTGNANSPLHF.

Here the CDR3 DNA reads TGTGCCATCAGTAGGACCGGGACAGGGTCGGGCGAGCAGTACTTC. Amino acids: CAISRTGTGSGEQYF. The chain is built from TRBV10-3 and TRBJ2-7; 9 bases agree with TRBD1. The trim removed 5 bases at V and 6 bases at J, leaving 11 bases unmatched. Looked up from germline, CDR1 is ENHRY and CDR2 is SYGVKD. This CDR3 is 15 amino acids long.

V usage is TRBV27 and J usage is TRBJ2-1; 11 positions match TRBD2. The CDR3 runs to 15 residues. The germline CDR1 and CDR2 sequences are MNHEY and SMNVEV (reference sequence). J was trimmed by 6 bases and V by 4 bases; bases with no gene match: 5. The CDR3 protein is CASSSLAGGINEQFF. The CDR3, as DNA: TGTGCCAGCAGTTCCCTAGCGGGGGGCATCAATGAGCAGTTCTTC.

V and J are TRBV5-8 and TRBJ1-5, with TRBD1 matching 7 bases. Looked up from germline, CDR1 is SGHTS and CDR2 is YDEGEE. V was clipped by 4 bases and J by 5 bases; unmatched bases: 12. The CDR3 has 16 amino acids. CDR3 coding DNA: TGTGCCAGCAGCCCCAGGGTAGGAGGGGGCGATCAGCCCCAGCATTTT. It translates to CASSPRVGGGDQPQHF.

J is TRBJ2-7 and V is TRBV11-2; 9 bases match TRBD2. Germline V lookup: CDR1 SGHAT, CDR2 FQNNGV. The V gene end was trimmed by 6 bases and the J gene end by 2 bases; junction bases not matched to a gene: 8. This CDR3 comprises 15 residues. The CDR3 DNA sequence: TGTGCCAGCAGGGGGACGAGCGGGAGGCCCTACGAGCAGTACTTC. Translated: CASRGTSGRPYEQYF. Combining the CDR3 with reference TRBV11-2 and TRBJ2-7 gives the whole variable domain EAGVAQSPRYKIIEKRQSVAFWCNPISGHATLYWYQQILGQGPKLLIQFQNNGVVDDSQLPKDRFSAERLKGVDSTLKIQPAKLEDSAVYLCASRGTSGRPYEQYFGPGTRLTVT.

The J gene is TRBJ1-1, the V gene TRBV3-1 (or the pseudogene TRBV3-2); TRBD1 matches at 9 bases. The CDR3 has 12 amino acids. V shed 5 bases and J 6 bases; nucleotides not matched to a gene: 1. Germline values: CDR1 LGHDT, CDR2 YNNKEL (reference sequence). The CDR3 nucleotides read TGTGCCAGCAGCTGGACAGGGGCTGAAGCTTTCTTT. This encodes CASSWTGAEAFF.

The chain links TRBV6-2 or TRBV6-3 to TRBJ2-7; no clear D. Germline CDR1 MNHEY, CDR2 SVGEGT. Between the trimmed V and J ends, which lost 4 bases and 0 bases, there was a span of 13 bases. The CDR3 has 15 amino acids. CDR3 loop: CASSSYRGTSYEQYF. The CDR3 DNA follows: TGTGCCAGCAGTTCTTACCGAGGAACCTCCTACGAGCAGTACTTC.

This chain connects TRBV7-9 to TRBJ2-5, with TRBD1 matching 7 bases. The CDR3 extends over 14 amino acids. CDR1 SEHNR and CDR2 FQNEAQ come from the germline V gene (reference sequence). Trimming took 4 bases from V and 2 from J; bases not matched to a gene: 4. CDR3 coding DNA: TGTGCCAGCAGCTCCCGGGACAGACAAGAGACCCAGTACTTC. Translation: CASSSRDRQETQYF.

This rearrangement joins TRBV13 to TRBJ1-6; a weak D match, TRBD1 (6 bases). This CDR3 is 14 amino acids long. Germline CDR1 and CDR2: PRHDT and FYEKMQ (reference sequence). V was clipped by 4 bases and J by 7 bases, with 11 bases between them. CDR3 residues: CASSSRDKNSPLHF. The CDR3 DNA reads as TGTGCCAGCAGCTCACGGGACAAGAATTCACCCCTCCACTTT.